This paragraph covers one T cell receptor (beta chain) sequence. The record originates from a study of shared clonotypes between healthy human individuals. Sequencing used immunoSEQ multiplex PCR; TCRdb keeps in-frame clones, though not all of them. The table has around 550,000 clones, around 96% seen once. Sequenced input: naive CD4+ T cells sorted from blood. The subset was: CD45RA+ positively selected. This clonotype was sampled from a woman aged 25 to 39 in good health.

The CDR3 DNA sequence: TGTGCCAGTAGTACAACCCACAGGGGGCAGGCGCCCCAGCATTTT. Amino acid sequence: CASSTTHRGQAPQHF. The chain employs TRBV19 and TRBJ1-5; 9 bases agree with TRBD1. The CDR3 runs 15 residues. The germline V gene encodes CDR1 LNHDA and CDR2 SQIVND (reference sequence). The V gene end was trimmed by 4 bases and the J gene end by 9 bases; junction bases not matched to a gene: 10.